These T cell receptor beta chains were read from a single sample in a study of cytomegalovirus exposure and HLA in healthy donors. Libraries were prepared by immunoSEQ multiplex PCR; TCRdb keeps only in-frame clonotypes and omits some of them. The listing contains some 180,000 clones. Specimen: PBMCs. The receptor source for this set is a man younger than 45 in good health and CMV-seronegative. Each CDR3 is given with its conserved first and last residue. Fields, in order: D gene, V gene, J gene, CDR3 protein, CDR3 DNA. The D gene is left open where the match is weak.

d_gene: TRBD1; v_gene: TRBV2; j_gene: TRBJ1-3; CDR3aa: CASSVDRGSGNTIYF; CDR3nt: TGTGCCAGCAGTGTTGACAGGGGGTCTGGAAACACCATATATTTT
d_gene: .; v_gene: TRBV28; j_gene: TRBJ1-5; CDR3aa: CASSRGGNNQPQHF; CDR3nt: TGTGCCAGCAGCCGCGGGGGAAACAATCAGCCCCAGCATTTT
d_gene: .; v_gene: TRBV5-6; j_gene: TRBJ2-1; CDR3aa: CASSRPPEFSYNEQFF; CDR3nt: TGTGCCAGCAGCCGGCCCCCGGAGTTCTCCTACAATGAGCAGTTCTTC
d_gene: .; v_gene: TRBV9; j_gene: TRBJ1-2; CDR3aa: CASSVSPTGVVSAGYTF; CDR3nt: TGTGCCAGCAGCGTATCCCCAACGGGGGTAGTATCCGCTGGCTACACCTTC
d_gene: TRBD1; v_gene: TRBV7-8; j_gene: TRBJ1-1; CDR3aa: CASSNGQGRTEAFF; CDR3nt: TGTGCCAGCAGCAACGGACAGGGGAGAACTGAAGCTTTCTTT
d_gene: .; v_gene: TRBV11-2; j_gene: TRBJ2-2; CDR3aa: CASSLERASGELFF; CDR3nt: TGTGCCAGCAGCTTAGAGAGGGCATCCGGGGAGCTGTTTTTT
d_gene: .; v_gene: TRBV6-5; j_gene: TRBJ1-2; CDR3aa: CASVVGGRNYTF; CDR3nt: TGTGCCAGCGTTGTCGGTGGCAGGAACTACACCTTC
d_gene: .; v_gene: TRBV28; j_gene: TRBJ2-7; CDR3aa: CASSLNLLDAQGTSYEQYF; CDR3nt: TGTGCCAGCAGTTTAAACCTCCTAGACGCACAGGGTACATCCTACGAGCAGTACTTC
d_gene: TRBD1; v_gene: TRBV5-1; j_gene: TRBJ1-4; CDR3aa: CASSLYPQGDSTNEKLFF; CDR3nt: TGCGCCAGCAGCTTGTACCCCCAGGGGGACTCAACTAATGAAAAACTGTTTTTT
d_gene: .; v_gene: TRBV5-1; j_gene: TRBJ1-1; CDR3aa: CASSLGGMGNTEAFF; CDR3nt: TGCGCCAGCAGCTTGGGAGGGATGGGGAACACTGAAGCTTTCTTT
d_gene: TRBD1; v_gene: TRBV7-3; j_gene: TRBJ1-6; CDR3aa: CASSPQGGALSPLHF; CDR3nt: TGTGCCAGCAGCCCCCAGGGGGGAGCCCTTTCACCCCTCCACTTT
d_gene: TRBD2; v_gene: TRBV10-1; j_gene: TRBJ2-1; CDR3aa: CASSRGGFGVYNEQFF; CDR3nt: TGCGCCAGCAGTCGGGGGGGCTTTGGGGTATACAATGAGCAGTTCTTC
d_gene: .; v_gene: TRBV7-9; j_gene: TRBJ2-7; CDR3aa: CASSSSGGVYEQYF; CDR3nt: TGTGCCAGCAGCTCCTCCGGGGGAGTCTACGAGCAGTACTTC
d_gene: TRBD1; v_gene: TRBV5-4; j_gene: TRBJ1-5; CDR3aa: CASSIVQGSDQPQHF; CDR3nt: TGTGCCAGCAGCATAGTACAGGGGAGTGATCAGCCCCAGCATTTT
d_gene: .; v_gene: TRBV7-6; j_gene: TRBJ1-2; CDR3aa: CASSMSGALRYTF; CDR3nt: TGTGCCAGCAGCATGAGCGGAGCGCTCCGCTACACCTTC
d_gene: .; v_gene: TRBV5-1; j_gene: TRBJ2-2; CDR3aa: CASNAGSGTGELFF; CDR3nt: TGCGCCAGCAACGCAGGGTCGGGCACCGGGGAGCTGTTTTTT
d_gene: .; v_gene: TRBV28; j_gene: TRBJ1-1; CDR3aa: CASSFWSEANAAFF; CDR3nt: TGTGCCAGCAGTTTTTGGTCTGAGGCCAACGCAGCTTTCTTT
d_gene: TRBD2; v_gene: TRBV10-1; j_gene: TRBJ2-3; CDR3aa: CASSELSGGATDTQYF; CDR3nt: TGCGCCAGCAGTGAGTTAAGCGGGGGGGCGACAGATACGCAGTATTTT